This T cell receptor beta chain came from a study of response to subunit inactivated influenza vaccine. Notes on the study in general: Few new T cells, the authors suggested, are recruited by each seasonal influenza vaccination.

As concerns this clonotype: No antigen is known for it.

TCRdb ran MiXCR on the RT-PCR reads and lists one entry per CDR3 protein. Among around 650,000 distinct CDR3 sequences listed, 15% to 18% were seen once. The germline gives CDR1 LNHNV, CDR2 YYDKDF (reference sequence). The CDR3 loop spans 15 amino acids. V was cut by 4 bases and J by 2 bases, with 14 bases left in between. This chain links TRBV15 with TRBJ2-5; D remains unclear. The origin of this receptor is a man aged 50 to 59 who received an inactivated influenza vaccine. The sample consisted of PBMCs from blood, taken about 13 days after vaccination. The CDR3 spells CATSILQDHQETQYF. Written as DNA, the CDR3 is TGTGCCACCAGCATACTCCAGGACCATCAAGAGACCCAGTACTTC. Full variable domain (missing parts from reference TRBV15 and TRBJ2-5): DAMVIQNPRYQVTQFGKPVTLSCSQTLNHNVMYWYQQKSSQAPKLLFHYYDKDFNNEADTPDNFQSRRPNTSFCFLDIRSPGLGDTAMYLCATSILQDHQETQYFGPGTRLLVL.